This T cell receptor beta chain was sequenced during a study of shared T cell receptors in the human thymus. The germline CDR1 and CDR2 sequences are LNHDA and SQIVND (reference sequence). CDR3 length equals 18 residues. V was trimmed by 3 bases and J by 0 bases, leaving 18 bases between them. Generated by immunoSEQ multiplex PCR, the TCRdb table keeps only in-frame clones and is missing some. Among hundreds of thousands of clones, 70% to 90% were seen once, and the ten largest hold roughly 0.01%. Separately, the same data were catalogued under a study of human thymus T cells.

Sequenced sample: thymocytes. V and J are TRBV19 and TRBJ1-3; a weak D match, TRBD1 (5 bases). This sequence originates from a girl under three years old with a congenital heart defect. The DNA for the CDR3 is TGTGCCAGTAGTATGGTGGGAGGGACGGATGACTCTGGAAACACCATATATTTT. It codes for CASSMVGGTDDSGNTIYF.